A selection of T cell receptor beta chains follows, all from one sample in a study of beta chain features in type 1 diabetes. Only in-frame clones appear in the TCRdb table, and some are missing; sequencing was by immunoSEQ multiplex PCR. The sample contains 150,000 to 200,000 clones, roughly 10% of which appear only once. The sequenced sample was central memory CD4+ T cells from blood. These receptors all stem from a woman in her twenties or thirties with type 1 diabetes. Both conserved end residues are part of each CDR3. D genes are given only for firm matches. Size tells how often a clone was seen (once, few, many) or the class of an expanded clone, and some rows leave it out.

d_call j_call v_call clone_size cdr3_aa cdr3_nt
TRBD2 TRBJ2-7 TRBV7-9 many CASSPNRGGSDEQYF TGTGCCAGCAGCCCTAATCGGGGGGGGTCAGACGAGCAGTACTTC
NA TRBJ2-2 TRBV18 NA CASSPVDSSNTGELFF TGTGCCAGCTCACCGGTCGACAGTTCGAACACCGGGGAGCTGTTTTTT
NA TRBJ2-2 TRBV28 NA CASRSKNTGELFF TGTGCCAGCAGAAGCAAGAACACCGGGGAGCTGTTTTTT
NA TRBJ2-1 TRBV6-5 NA CASSYSLPGLGNEQFF TGTGCCAGCAGTTACTCGCTCCCCGGTCTCGGGAATGAGCAGTTCTTC
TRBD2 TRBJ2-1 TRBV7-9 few CASSPQPGLAAYNEQFF TGTGCCAGCAGCCCCCAACCGGGACTAGCGGCTTACAATGAGCAGTTCTTC
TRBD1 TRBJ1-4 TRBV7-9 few CASSEGQGGEKLFF TGTGCCAGCAGCGAGGGACAGGGCGGTGAAAAACTGTTTTTT
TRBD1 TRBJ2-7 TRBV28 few CASKPPQGASEQYF TGTGCCAGCAAACCCCCTCAGGGGGCAAGCGAGCAGTACTTC
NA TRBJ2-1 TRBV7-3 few CASSSLAGGYNEQFF TGTGCCAGCAGCTCCCTCGCCGGGGGCTACAATGAGCAGTTCTTC
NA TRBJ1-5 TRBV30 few CAWTGFGNQPQHF TGTGCCTGGACAGGGTTTGGCAATCAGCCCCAGCATTTT
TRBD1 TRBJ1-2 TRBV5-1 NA CASSSEAGTGDGYTF TGCGCCAGCAGCTCCGAAGCCGGGACAGGGGATGGCTACACCTTC
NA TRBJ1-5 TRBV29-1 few CSVGSGGDSQPQHF TGCAGCGTTGGCTCGGGGGGGGATAGTCAGCCCCAGCATTTT
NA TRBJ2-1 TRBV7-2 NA CASSRGVSAGKARGGQFF TGTGCCAGCAGCAGAGGAGTATCGGCGGGAAAGGCTAGGGGTGGGCAGTTCTTC
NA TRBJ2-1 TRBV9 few CASSEGDLPSSYNEQFF TGTGCCAGCAGCGAGGGGGACCTACCCAGCTCCTACAATGAGCAGTTCTTC
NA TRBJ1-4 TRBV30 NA CAWRAPGGGNEKLFF TGTGCCTGGAGGGCCCCGGGCGGGGGAAATGAAAAACTGTTTTTT
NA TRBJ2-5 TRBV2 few CASSIDRYQETQYF TGTGCCAGCAGTATCGACAGGTACCAAGAGACCCAGTACTTC
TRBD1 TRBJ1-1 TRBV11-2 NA CASSYGQGGAAAFF TGTGCCAGCAGCTACGGACAGGGCGGGGCGGCAGCTTTCTTT
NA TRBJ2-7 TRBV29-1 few CSVLVTTNRREQYF TGCAGCGTTCTTGTGACGACGAACCGGCGGGAGCAGTACTTC
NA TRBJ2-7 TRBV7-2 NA CASSFDGTSTYEQYF TGTGCCAGCAGCTTTGACGGGACATCAACCTACGAGCAGTACTTC
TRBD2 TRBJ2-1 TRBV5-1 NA CASKIGLADSSYNEQFF TGCGCCAGCAAAATAGGACTAGCCGATAGCTCCTACAATGAGCAGTTCTTC
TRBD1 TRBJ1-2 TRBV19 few CASSVGQGSWYGYTF TGTGCCAGTAGTGTCGGACAGGGTTCTTGGTATGGCTACACCTTC
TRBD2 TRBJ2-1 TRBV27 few CASSFFTSGTLTLDNEQFF TGTGCCAGCAGTTTTTTTACTAGCGGGACCCTGACGCTAGACAATGAGCAGTTCTTC
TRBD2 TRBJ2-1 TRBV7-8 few CASSLLAGWDEQFF TGTGCCAGCAGCTTACTAGCGGGATGGGATGAGCAGTTCTTC
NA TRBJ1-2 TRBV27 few CASSEGVYGYTF TGTGCCAGCAGTGAAGGGGTGTATGGCTACACCTTC
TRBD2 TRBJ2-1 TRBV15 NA CATSRETSGSEQFF TGTGCCACCAGCAGAGAGACTAGCGGGAGCGAGCAGTTCTTC
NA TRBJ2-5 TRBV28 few CASKGGETQYF TGTGCCAGCAAGGGGGGGGAGACCCAGTACTTC
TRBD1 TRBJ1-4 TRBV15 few CATSRGDSNEKLFF TGTGCCACCAGCAGAGGGGACAGCAATGAAAAACTGTTTTTT
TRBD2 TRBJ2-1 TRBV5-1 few CASSLLAGENEQFF TGCGCCAGCAGCTTACTAGCGGGGGAGAATGAGCAGTTCTTC
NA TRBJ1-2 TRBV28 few CASSLRGYGYTF TGTGCCAGCAGTTTAAGAGGGTATGGCTACACCTTC
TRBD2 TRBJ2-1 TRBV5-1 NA CASSLTSGGSDNEQFF TGCGCCAGCAGCTTGACCAGCGGGGGAAGCGACAATGAGCAGTTCTTC
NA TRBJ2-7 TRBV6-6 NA CASSYRLGGSYEQYF TGTGCCAGCAGTTACCGTCTGGGCGGGTCCTACGAGCAGTACTTC
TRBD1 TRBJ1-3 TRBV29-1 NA CSVARQGEGNTIYF TGCAGCGTTGCCCGACAGGGGGAGGGAAACACCATATATTTT
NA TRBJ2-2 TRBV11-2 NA CASSPTGFNTGELFF TGTGCCAGCAGCCCAACAGGCTTTAACACCGGGGAGCTGTTTTTT
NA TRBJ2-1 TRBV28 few CASNFQDNEQFF TGTGCCAGCAACTTCCAGGACAATGAGCAGTTCTTC
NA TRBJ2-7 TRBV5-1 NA CASSLEATVPSEQYF TGCGCCAGCAGCTTGGAAGCGACAGTTCCCAGCGAGCAGTACTTC
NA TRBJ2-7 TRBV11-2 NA CASSFFGPSYEQYF TGTGCCAGCAGCTTTTTTGGGCCGTCCTACGAGCAGTACTTC
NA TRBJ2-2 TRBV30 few CAWRARESHTGELFF TGTGCCTGGAGGGCACGGGAGAGTCACACCGGGGAGCTGTTTTTT
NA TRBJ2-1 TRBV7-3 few CASSLSPATYNEQFF TGTGCCAGCAGCTTATCCCCCGCTACCTACAATGAGCAGTTCTTC
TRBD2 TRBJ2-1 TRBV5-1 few CASSFMAGGNEQFF TGCGCCAGCAGCTTCATGGCGGGAGGGAATGAGCAGTTCTTC
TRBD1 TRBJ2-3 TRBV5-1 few CASRQGTGTDTQYF TGCGCCAGCAGACAGGGGACGGGGACAGATACGCAGTATTTT
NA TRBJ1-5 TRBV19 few CASSIVQGRLGSNQPQHF TGTGCCAGTAGTATAGTGCAGGGTCGGTTAGGAAGCAATCAGCCCCAGCATTTT